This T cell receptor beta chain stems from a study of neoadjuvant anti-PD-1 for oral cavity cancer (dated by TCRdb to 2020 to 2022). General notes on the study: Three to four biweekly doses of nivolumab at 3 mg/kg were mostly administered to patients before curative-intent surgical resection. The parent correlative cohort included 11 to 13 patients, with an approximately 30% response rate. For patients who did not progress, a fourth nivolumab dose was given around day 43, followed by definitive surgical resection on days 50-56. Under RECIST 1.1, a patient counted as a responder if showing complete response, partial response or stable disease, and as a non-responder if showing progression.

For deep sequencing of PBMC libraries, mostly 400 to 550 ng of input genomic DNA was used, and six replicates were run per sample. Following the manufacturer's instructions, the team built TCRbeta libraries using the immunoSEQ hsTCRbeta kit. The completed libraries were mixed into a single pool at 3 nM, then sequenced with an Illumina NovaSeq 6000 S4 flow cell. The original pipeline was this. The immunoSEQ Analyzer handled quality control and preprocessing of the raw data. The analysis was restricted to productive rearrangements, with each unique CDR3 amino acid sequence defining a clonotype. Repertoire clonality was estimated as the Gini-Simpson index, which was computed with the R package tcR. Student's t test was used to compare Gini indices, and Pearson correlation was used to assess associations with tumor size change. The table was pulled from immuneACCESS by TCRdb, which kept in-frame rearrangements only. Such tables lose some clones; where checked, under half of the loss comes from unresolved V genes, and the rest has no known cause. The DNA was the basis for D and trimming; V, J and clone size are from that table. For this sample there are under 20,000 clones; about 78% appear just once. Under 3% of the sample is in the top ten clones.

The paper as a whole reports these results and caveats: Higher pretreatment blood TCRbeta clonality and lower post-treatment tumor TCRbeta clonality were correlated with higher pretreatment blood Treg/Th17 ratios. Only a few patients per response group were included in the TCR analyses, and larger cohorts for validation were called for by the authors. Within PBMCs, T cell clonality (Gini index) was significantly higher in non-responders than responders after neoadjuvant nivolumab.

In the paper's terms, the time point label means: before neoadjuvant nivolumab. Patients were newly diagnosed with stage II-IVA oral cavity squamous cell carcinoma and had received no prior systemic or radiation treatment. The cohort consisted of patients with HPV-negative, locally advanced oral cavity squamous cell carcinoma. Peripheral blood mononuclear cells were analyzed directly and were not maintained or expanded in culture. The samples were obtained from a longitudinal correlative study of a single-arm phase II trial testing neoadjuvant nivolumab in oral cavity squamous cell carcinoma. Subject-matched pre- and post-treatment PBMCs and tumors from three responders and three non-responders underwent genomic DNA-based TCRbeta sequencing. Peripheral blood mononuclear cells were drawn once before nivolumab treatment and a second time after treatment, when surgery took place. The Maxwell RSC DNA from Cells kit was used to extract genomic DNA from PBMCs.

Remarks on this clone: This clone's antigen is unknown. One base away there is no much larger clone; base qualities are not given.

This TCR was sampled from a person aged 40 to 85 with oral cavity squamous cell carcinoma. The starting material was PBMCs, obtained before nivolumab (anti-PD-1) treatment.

The nucleotide sequence reads TGCGCCAGCAGCTTAGGGACACCTTCCTACAATGAGCAGTTCTTC. It codes for CASSLGTPSYNEQFF. In this chain, TRBV5-1 is recombined with TRBJ2-1; TRBD1 is a weak D gene call, 6 bases matching. V is cut by 2 bases and J by 1 base, and the space between the germline ends is 10 bases. The germline V gene supplies CDR1 SGHRS and CDR2 YFSETQ. Reading from cysteine to phenylalanine, the CDR3 counts 15 amino acids. Left in the record is the CDR3 DNA by itself, 45 bases read in frame from the first base. Here the CDR3 is joined to the reference TRBV5-1 and TRBJ2-1 genes, and the full variable domain is: KAGVTQTPRYLIKTRGQQVTLSCSPISGHRSVSWYQQTPGQGLQFLFEYFSETQRNKGNFPGRFSGRQFSNSRSEMNVSTLELGDSALYLCASSLGTPSYNEQFFGPGTRLTVL.